This TCR beta chain derives from a study of tumor-infiltrating lymphocytes in primary liver carcinoma. Overall study: Patients diagnosed with primary liver carcinoma received treatment through surgical resection.

In regard to this clonotype: This may arise from a read error, as a much more abundant clone is one base away.

The V gene's germline CDR1 is LGHNA and CDR2 YSLEER. This CDR3 spans 16 amino acids. Germline DNA was extracted alongside blood RNA, which was obtained from unsorted whole blood. A constant-region primer primed TCR beta cDNA synthesis from 400 to 600 ng of total RNA. ARM-PCR was slightly modified, and three nested multiplex PCR rounds with it gave rise to the TCR beta libraries. The first two PCR rounds used TRBV1-TRBV30 forward primers with a C-beta reverse primer, about 10 cycles each. TCRdb ran MiXCR on the multiplex PCR reads and lists one entry per CDR3 protein. Here the sample spans fewer than 350,000 distinct CDR3 sequences, about 60% being singletons.

The sample consisted of peripheral blood. The V and J genes are TRBV4-3 and TRBJ2-2; weak D call: TRBD2 (6 bases). The origin of this receptor is a man between 40 and 49 years old with primary liver carcinoma and hepatitis B virus infection. CDR3 loop: CASSHQEGASTRELFF. As DNA, the CDR3 is TGCGCCAGCAGCCACCAGGAGGGAGCGAGCACCCGGGAGCTGTTTTTT.